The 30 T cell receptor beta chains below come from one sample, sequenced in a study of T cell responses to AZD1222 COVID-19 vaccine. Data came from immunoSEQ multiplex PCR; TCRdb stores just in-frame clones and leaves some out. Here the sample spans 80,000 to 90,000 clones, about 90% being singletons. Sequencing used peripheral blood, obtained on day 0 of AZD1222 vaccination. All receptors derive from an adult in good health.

The CDR3 sequence: CSARVRSEQYF. DNA for the CDR3: TGCAGTGCTAGAGTAAGGAGCGAGCAGTACTTC. The V and J genes are TRBV20-1 and TRBJ2-7, with D hard to call. V lost 1 base to trimming and J lost 6 bases, with 7 bases between them. Germline V CDR1 and CDR2: DFQATT, SNEGSKA (reference sequence). CDR3 size: 11 residues.

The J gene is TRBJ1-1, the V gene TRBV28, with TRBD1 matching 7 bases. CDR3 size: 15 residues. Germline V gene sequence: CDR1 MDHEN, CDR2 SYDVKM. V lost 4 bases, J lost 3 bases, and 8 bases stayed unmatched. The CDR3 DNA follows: TGTGCCAGCAGTTCTTCCGGGACAGCCTACACTGAAGCTTTCTTT. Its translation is CASSSSGTAYTEAFF.

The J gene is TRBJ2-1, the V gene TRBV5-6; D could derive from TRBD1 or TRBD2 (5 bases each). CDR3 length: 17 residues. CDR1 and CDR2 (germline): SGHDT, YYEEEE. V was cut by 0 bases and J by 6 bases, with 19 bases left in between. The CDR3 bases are TGTGCCAGCAGCTTGGAGGAGGACAAGTTTTCATCCAATGAGCAGTTCTTC. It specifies CASSLEEDKFSSNEQFF. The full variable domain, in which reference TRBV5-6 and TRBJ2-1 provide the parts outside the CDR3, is DAGVTQSPTHLIKTRGQQVTLRCSPKSGHDTVSWYQQALGQGPQFIFQYYEEEERQRGNFPDRFSGHQFPNYSSELNVNALLLGDSALYLCASSLEEDKFSSNEQFFGPGTRLTVL.

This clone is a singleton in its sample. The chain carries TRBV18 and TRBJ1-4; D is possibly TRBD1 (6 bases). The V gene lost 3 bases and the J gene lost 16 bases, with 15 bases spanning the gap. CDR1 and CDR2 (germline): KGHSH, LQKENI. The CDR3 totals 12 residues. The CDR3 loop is CASSPAGRGKFF. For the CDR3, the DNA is TGTGCCAGCTCACCGGCCGGCAGGGGAAAGTTTTTT.

The CDR3 DNA reads as TGTGCCAGCAGCGTAACGGGAGCCGGCACAGATACGCAGTATTTT. This translates into CASSVTGAGTDTQYF. This chain connects TRBV9 to TRBJ2-3; TRBD2 is a possible D gene (6 bases). Germline-derived CDR1 and CDR2 are SGDLS and YYNGEE. This CDR3 has 15 amino acids. V shed 1 base and J shed 1 base, with 10 bases lying between them. Full variable domain (rest looked up from reference TRBV9 and TRBJ2-3): DSGVTQTPKHLITATGQRVTLRCSPRSGDLSVYWYQQSLDQGLQFLIQYYNGEERAKGNILERFSAQQFPDLHSELNLSSLELGDSALYFCASSVTGAGTDTQYFGPGTRLTVL.

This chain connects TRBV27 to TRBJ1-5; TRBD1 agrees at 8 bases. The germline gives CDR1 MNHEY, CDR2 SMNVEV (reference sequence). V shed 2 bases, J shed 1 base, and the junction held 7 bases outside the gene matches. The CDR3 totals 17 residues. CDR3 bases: TGTGCCAGCAGTTTACTGGGACAGGCGAGCAGCAATCAGCCCCAGCATTTT. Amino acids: CASSLLGQASSNQPQHF.

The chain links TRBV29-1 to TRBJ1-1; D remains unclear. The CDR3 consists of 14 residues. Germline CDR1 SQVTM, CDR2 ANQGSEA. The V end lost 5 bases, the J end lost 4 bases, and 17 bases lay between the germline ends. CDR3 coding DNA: TGCAGCGTTTCGGCCCTTGGAGATGGCACTGAAGCTTTCTTT. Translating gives CSVSALGDGTEAFF.

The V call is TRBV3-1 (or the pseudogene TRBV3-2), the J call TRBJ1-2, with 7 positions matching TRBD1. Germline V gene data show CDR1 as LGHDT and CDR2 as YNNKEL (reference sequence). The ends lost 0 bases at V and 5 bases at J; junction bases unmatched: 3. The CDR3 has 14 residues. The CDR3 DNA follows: TGTGCCAGCAGCCAAGATCGGACAGGATATGGCTACACCTTC. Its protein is CASSQDRTGYGYTF.

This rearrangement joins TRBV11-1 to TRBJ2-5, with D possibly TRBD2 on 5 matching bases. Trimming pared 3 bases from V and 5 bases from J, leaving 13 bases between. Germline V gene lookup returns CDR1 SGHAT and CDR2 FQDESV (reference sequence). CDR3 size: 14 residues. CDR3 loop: CASSLGNGVETQYF. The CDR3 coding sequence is TGTGCCAGCAGCTTGGGAAACGGGGTGGAGACCCAGTACTTC.

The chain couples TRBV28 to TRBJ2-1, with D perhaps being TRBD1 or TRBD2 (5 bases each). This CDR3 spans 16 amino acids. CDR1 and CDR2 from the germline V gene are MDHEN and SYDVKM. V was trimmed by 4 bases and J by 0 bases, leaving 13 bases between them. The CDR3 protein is CASSSLGASSYNEQFF. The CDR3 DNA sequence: TGTGCCAGCAGTTCCCTCGGGGCGAGCTCCTACAATGAGCAGTTCTTC.

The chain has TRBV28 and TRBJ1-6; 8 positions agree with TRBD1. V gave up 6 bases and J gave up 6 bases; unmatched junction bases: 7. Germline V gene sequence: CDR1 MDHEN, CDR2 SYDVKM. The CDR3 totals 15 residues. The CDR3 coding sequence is TGTGCCAGCAGCTCCGGGGGGACAGGTAATTCACCCCTCCACTTT. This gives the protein CASSSGGTGNSPLHF. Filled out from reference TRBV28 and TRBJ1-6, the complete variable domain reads DVKVTQSSRYLVKRTGEKVFLECVQDMDHENMFWYRQDPGLGLRLIYFSYDVKMKEKGDIPEGYSVSREKKERFSLILESASTNQTSMYLCASSSGGTGNSPLHFGNGTRLTVT.

CDR3 sequence (DNA): TGTGCCAGCAGTGACGGGGGGAGCACAGATACGCAGTATTTT. Translation: CASSDGGSTDTQYF. V is TRBV6-1 and J is TRBJ2-3; 7 nucleotides agree with TRBD2. The CDR3 length is 14 residues. Losses at the gene ends were 3 bases for V and 0 bases for J; bases not matched to a gene: 0. Germline values: CDR1 MNHNS, CDR2 SASEGT.

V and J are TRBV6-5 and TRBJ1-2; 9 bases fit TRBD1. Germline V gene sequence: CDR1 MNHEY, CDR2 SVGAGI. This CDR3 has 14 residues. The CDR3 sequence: CVSVSGDRVYGYTF. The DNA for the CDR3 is TGTGTCAGTGTTTCTGGGGACAGGGTCTATGGCTACACCTTC.

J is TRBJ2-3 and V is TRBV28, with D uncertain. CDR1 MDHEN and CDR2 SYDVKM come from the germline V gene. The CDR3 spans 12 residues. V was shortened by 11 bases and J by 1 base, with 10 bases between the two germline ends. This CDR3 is CASGRGTDTQYF. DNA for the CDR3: TGTGCCTCGGGCCGGGGCACAGATACGCAGTATTTT. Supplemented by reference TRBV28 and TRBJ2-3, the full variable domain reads DVKVTQSSRYLVKRTGEKVFLECVQDMDHENMFWYRQDPGLGLRLIYFSYDVKMKEKGDIPEGYSVSREKKERFSLILESASTNQTSMYLCASGRGTDTQYFGPGTRLTVL.

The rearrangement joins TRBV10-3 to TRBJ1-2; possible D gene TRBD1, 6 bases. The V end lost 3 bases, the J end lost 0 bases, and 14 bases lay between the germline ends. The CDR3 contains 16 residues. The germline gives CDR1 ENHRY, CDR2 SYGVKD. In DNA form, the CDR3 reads TGTGCCATCAGTGACCCGACAGGTCAGGCTAACTATGGCTACACCTTC. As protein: CAISDPTGQANYGYTF.

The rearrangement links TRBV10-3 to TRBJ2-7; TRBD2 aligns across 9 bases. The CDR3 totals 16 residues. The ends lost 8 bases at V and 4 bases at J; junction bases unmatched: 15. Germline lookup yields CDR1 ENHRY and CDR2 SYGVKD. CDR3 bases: TGTGCCATCCTACCGTCAGCGGGAGGCCCACCATACGAGCAGTACTTC. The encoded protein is CAILPSAGGPPYEQYF.

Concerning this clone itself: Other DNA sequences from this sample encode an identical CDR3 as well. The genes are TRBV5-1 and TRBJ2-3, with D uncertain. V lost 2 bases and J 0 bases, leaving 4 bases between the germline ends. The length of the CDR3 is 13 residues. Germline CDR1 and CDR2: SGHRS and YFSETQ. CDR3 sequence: CASSFDSTDTQYF. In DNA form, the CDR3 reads TGCGCCAGCAGCTTTGATAGCACAGATACGCAGTATTTT.

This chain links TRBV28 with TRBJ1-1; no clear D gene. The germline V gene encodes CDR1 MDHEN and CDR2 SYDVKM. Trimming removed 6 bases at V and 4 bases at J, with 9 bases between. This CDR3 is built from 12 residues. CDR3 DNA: TGTGCCAGCAGACAATGGGGCACTGAAGCTTTCTTT. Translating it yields CASRQWGTEAFF. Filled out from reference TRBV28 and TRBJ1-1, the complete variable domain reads DVKVTQSSRYLVKRTGEKVFLECVQDMDHENMFWYRQDPGLGLRLIYFSYDVKMKEKGDIPEGYSVSREKKERFSLILESASTNQTSMYLCASRQWGTEAFFGQGTRLTVV.

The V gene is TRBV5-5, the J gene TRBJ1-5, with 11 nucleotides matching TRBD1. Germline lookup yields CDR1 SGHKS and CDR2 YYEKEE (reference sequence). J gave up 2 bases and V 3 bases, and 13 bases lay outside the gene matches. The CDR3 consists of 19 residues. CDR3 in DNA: TGTGCCAGCAGCTGGACAGGGGGCGGGGGTTTGGTTGGCAATCAGCCCCAGCATTTT. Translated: CASSWTGGGGLVGNQPQHF.

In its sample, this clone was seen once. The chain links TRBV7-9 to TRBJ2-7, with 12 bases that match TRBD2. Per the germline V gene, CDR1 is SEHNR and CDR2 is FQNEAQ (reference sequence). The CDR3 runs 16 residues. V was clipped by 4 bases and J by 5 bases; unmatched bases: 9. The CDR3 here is CASSSTTSGRSHEQYF. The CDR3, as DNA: TGTGCCAGCAGCTCTACCACTAGCGGGAGGTCCCACGAGCAGTACTTC.

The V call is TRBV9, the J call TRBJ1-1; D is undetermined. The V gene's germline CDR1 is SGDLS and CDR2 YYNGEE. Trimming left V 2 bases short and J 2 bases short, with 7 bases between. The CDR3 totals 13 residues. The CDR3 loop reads CASSVASNTEAFF. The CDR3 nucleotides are TGTGCCAGCAGCGTTGCCAGTAACACTGAAGCTTTCTTT. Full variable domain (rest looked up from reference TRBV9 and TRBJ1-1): DSGVTQTPKHLITATGQRVTLRCSPRSGDLSVYWYQQSLDQGLQFLIQYYNGEERAKGNILERFSAQQFPDLHSELNLSSLELGDSALYFCASSVASNTEAFFGQGTRLTVV.

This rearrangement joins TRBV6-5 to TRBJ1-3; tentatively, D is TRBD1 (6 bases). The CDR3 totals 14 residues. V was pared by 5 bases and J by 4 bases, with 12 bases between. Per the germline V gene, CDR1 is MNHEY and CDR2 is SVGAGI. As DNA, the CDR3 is TGTGCCAGCAGTAGGGGGACACTCGGAAACACCATATATTTT. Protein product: CASSRGTLGNTIYF.

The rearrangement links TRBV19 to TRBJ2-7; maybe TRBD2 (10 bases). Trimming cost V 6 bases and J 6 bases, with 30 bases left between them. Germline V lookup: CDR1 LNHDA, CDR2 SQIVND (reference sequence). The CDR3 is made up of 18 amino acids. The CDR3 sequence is CASRAHRGLSGRASEQYF. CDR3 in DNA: TGTGCCAGTAGAGCCCACAGGGGGCTCAGCGGGAGGGCTTCCGAGCAGTACTTC. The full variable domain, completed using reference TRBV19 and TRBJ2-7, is DGGITQSPKYLFRKEGQNVTLSCEQNLNHDAMYWYRQDPGQGLRLIYYSQIVNDFQKGDIAEGYSVSREKKESFPLTVTSAQKNPTAFYLCASRAHRGLSGRASEQYFGPGTRLTVT.

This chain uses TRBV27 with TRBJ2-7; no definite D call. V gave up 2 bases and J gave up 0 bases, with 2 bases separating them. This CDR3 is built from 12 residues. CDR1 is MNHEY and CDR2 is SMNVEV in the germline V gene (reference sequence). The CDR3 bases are TGTGCCAGCAGTTTAACCTCCTACGAGCAGTACTTC. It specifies CASSLTSYEQYF.

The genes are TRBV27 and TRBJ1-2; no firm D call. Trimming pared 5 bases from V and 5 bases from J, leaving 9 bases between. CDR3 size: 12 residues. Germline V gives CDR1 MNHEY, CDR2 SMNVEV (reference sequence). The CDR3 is CASSHDLYGYTF. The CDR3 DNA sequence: TGTGCCAGCAGTCACGACTTGTATGGCTACACCTTC.

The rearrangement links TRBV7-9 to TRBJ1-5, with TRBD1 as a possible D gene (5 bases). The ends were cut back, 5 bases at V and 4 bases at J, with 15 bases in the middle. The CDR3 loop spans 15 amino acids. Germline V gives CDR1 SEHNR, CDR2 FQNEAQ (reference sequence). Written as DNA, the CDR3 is TGTGCCAGCAGCCCGGGGACCGTTTGGAATCAGCCCCAGCATTTT. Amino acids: CASSPGTVWNQPQHF.

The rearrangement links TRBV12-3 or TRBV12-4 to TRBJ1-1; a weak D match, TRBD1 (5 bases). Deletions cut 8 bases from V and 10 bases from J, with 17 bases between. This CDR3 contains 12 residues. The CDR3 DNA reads TGTGCCAGCCTCCCAACGGGACGGGGAGCTTTCTTT. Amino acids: CASLPTGRGAFF.

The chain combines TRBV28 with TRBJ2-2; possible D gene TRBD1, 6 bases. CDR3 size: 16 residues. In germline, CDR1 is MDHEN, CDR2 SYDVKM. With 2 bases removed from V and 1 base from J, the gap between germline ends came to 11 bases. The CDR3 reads CASSLVGQLNTGELFF. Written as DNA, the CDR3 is TGTGCCAGCAGTTTAGTGGGACAACTGAACACCGGGGAGCTGTTTTTT. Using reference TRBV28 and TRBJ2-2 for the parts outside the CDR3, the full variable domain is DVKVTQSSRYLVKRTGEKVFLECVQDMDHENMFWYRQDPGLGLRLIYFSYDVKMKEKGDIPEGYSVSREKKERFSLILESASTNQTSMYLCASSLVGQLNTGELFFGEGSRLTVL.

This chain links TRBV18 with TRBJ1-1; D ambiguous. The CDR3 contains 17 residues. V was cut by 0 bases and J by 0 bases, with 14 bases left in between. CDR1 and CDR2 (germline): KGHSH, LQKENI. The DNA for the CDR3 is TGTGCCAGCTCACCACCATCTGGGATGGGGATGAACACTGAAGCTTTCTTT. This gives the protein CASSPPSGMGMNTEAFF.

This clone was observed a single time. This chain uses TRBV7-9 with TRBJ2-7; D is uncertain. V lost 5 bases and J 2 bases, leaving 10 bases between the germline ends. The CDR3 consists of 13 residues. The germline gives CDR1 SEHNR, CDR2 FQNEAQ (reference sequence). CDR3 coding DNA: TGTGCCAGCAGCACAAGACCCACCTACGAGCAGTACTTC. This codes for CASSTRPTYEQYF.